These 10 T cell receptor beta chains originate from one sample sequenced in a study of CD8+CD57+ T cells in acquired aplastic anemia. Flow cytometry had shown expanded CD8+CD57+ cells in the patients chosen for sequencing. Genomic DNA provided the template from which TCR beta VDJ and CDR3 profiles were obtained. TCRdb redid the calling of the reads with MiXCR, one entry per CDR3 protein. The table includes roughly 260,000 distinct CDR3 sequences, around 46% detected once. Sequenced input: sorted CD4+, CD8+, or CD8+CD57+ T cells (not recorded which) from PBMCs. Every receptor here comes from a human donor with aplastic anemia.

The rearrangement uses TRBV2 and TRBJ1-1, with D maybe TRBD1 (5 bases). CDR3 length: 13 amino acids. The germline CDR1 and CDR2 sequences are SNHLY and FYNNEI. The ends were cut back, 6 bases at V and 4 bases at J, with 12 bases in the middle. CDR3 in amino acids: CASSSVGGTEAFF. The DNA for the CDR3 is TGTGCCAGCAGCTCAGTCGGGGGCACTGAAGCTTTCTTT.

This clonotype occurred once. A much more abundant neighbour one base away suggests this may be a read error. The chain couples TRBV5-1 to TRBJ2-7; D ambiguous. Germline assignment: CDR1 SGHRS and CDR2 YFSETQ. The length of the CDR3 is 15 residues. The CDR3 sequence: CTSTVGNPYSYEQCF. CDR3 DNA sequence: TGCACCAGCACGGTAGGAAATCCCTACTCCTACGAGCAGTGCTTC.

J is TRBJ2-7 and V is TRBV27; no clear D gene. V was trimmed by 6 bases and J by 4 bases, leaving 13 bases between them. Germline assignment: CDR1 MNHEY and CDR2 SMNVEV (reference sequence). The CDR3 spans 13 residues. The CDR3 reads CASRYSLLYEQYF. In nucleotides, the CDR3 is TGTGCCAGCAGATACTCTCTCCTTTACGAGCAGTACTTC.

This clonotype was counted ten times or more. This chain links TRBV10-1 with TRBJ2-2; TRBD2 matches 8 bases. This CDR3 region has 11 residues. Germline CDR1 WNHNN, CDR2 SYGVQD (reference sequence). V was pared by 11 bases and J by 6 bases, with 2 bases of the junction left unmatched. The chain's CDR3 is CACGGSGELFF. CDR3 sequence (DNA): TGCGCCTGCGGGGGGTCCGGGGAGCTGTTTTTT.

This clonotype was seen only a few times. Compared with germline, one end of the junction differs, possibly owing to a read error. The chain carries TRBV12-3 or TRBV12-4 and TRBJ2-1, with D possibly TRBD2 on 6 matching bases. This CDR3 contains 15 residues. CDR3 residues: CASVLGGSSYNGQFF. The CDR3 DNA follows: TGTGCCAGCGTTTTGGGGGGAAGCTCCTACAATGGGCAGTTCTTC.

In regard to this clonotype: A much bigger clone sits one base away, suggesting this may be a read error. This chain connects TRBV7-9 to TRBJ1-6; D not certain. The CDR3 is 16 residues long. Per germline, CDR1 SEHNR and CDR2 FQNEAQ (reference sequence). CDR3 region: CASSRDNWSYNSPLHF. The DNA for the CDR3 is TGCGCCAGCAGCCGAGATAACTGGTCCTATAATTCACCCCTCCACTTT.

The V gene is TRBV7-9, the J gene TRBJ2-2, with 9 bases fitting TRBD2. This CDR3 comprises 15 residues. Germline V gene data show CDR1 as SEHNR and CDR2 as FQNEAQ (reference sequence). V lost 6 bases and J lost 6; bases outside the gene matches: 8. Here the CDR3 reads CASSEGTSSAGELFF. In nucleotides, the CDR3 is TGTGCCAGCAGTGAGGGGACTAGCTCGGCCGGGGAGCTGTTTTTT.

The V gene is TRBV12-3 or TRBV12-4, the J gene TRBJ1-5; the D gene is possibly TRBD1 (6 bases). The CDR3 is 13 residues long. V gave up 5 bases and J gave up 11 bases, with 16 bases separating them. CDR3 nucleotides: TGTGCCAGCAGTCCCGGGACACCCGAGACCCAGCATTTT. This gives the protein CASSPGTPETQHF.

This clonotype was counted ten times or more. The gene calls are TRBV6-6 and TRBJ2-5, with 9 bases aligning to TRBD2. Germline values: CDR1 MNHNY, CDR2 SVGAGI (reference sequence). The CDR3 spans 13 residues. The J segment lost 7 bases and the V segment lost 5 bases, leaving 5 bases of the junction unmatched. CDR3 bases: TGTGCCAGCAGTATAGCGGGAGAGGGGACCCAGTACTTC. It translates to CASSIAGEGTQYF.

This clonotype showed up just once. The chain joins TRBV27 to TRBJ2-1; D perhaps matches TRBD1 (7 bases). The CDR3 extends over 15 amino acids. The V and J ends lost 5 bases and 7 bases respectively, with 18 bases between them. Germline CDR1 MNHEY, CDR2 SMNVEV (reference sequence). CDR3 protein: CASSPTSRGANEQFF. CDR3 in DNA: TGTGCCAGCAGTCCTACTAGCAGGGGGGCGAATGAGCAGTTCTTC.